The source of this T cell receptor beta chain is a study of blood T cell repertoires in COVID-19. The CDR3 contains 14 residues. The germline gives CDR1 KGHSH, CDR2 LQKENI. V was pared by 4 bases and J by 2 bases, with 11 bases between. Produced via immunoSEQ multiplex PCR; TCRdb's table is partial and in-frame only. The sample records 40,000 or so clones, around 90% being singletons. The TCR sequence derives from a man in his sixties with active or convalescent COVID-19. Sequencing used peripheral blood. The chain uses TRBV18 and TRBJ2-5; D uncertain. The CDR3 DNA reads TGTGCCAGCTCACAGAACCGACAACAAGAGACCCAGTACTTC. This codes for CASSQNRQQETQYF.